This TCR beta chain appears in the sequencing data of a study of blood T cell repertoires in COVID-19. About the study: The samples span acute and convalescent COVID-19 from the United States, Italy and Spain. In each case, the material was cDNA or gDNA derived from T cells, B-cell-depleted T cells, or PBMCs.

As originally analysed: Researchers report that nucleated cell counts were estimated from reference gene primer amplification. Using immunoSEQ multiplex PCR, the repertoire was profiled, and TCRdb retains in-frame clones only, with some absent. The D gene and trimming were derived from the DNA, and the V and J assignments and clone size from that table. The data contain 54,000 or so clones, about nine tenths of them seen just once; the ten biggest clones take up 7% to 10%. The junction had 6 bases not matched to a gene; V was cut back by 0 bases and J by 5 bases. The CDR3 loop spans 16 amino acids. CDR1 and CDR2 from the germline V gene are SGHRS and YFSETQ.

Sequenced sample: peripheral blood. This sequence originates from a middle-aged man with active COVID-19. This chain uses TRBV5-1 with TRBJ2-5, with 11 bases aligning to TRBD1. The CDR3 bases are TGCGCCAGCAGCTTGGGGACAGGGGGCATTAGGGAGACCCAGTACTTC. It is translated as CASSLGTGGIRETQYF.